The 5 T cell receptor beta chains presented below share a single source sample, sequenced in a study of vaccination and CD4 T cells after COVID-19. Treatment reported: roughly 10-day PBMC culture with coronavirus spike peptide pools or control peptides (ViraFEST assay). Antigens of these TCRs are unknown. The Oncomine TCR Beta short-read assay was what sequenced the DNA obtained from cultured CD4+ T cells. TCRdb itself ran the PCR reads through MiXCR, one entry per CDR3 protein. Of some 25,000 distinct CDR3 sequences in the sample, over 60% were seen once. Input material: CD4+ T cells from blood, cultured in vitro. These receptors came from a human donor who had recovered from COVID-19.

The rearrangement links TRBV28 to TRBJ1-1, with 10 bases matching TRBD1. CDR3 length equals 13 residues. V was pared by 10 bases and J by 4 bases, with 6 bases of the junction left unmatched. Germline V lookup: CDR1 MDHEN, CDR2 SYDVKM. The CDR3: CATRGQGLTEAFF. In DNA, the CDR3 is TGTGCCACCAGGGGACAGGGGCTCACTGAAGCTTTCTTT.

This chain links TRBV12-3 or TRBV12-4 with TRBJ2-4, with 13 bases fitting TRBD2. Trimming at V came to 6 bases and at J to 3 bases, leaving 2 bases not matched to a gene. This CDR3 region has 15 residues. The CDR3 DNA reads as TGTGCCAGCAGACGACTAGCGGGAGGCAAAAACATTCAGTACTTC. Protein product: CASRRLAGGKNIQYF.

V and J are TRBV28 and TRBJ1-5; TRBD1 matches at 7 bases. V lost 8 bases to trimming and J lost 4 bases; unmatched junction nucleotides: 11. Germline V gene data show CDR1 as MDHEN and CDR2 as SYDVKM. CDR3 length: 15 residues. DNA of the CDR3: TGTGCCAGCGGGTCGGAGGGGGCGCGGAATCAGCCCCAGCATTTT. Amino acid sequence: CASGSEGARNQPQHF. The whole variable domain, filled in from reference TRBV28 and TRBJ1-5, reads DVKVTQSSRYLVKRTGEKVFLECVQDMDHENMFWYRQDPGLGLRLIYFSYDVKMKEKGDIPEGYSVSREKKERFSLILESASTNQTSMYLCASGSEGARNQPQHFGDGTRLSIL.

The gene calls are TRBV19 and TRBJ1-2, with TRBD1 matching 9 bases. V trimming: 3 bases; J trimming: 5 bases; junction bases outside the gene matches: 13. Germline CDR1 LNHDA, CDR2 SQIVND (reference sequence). This CDR3 is built from 17 residues. CDR3 DNA sequence: TGTGCCAGTAGTATGTTGGGACAGGGCCTTTTCCGATATGGCTACACCTTC. It specifies CASSMLGQGLFRYGYTF.

V is TRBV28 and J is TRBJ2-2, with D perhaps assigned TRBD1 or TRBD2 (5 bases each). V was clipped by 0 bases and J by 6 bases, with 14 bases between them. The CDR3 has 16 amino acids. Germline V CDR1 and CDR2: MDHEN, SYDVKM. The CDR3 is CASSLWREGAPGELFF. In nucleotides, the CDR3 is TGTGCCAGCAGTTTATGGAGGGAAGGGGCGCCCGGGGAGCTGTTTTTT.